This T cell receptor beta chain was recovered during a study of PD-L1 blockade in urothelial cancer. Turning to the study itself: Patients began atezolizumab, 1,200 mg intravenously every 3 weeks, in the mid-2010s. Analyzed time points were 3 weeks (second dose) and 6 weeks after therapy began. Before enrollment, 0 to 3 chemotherapy regimens had been given to patients. Median T cell yield per blood sample was over 130,000 cells.

The CDR3 is 15 residues long. Germline CDR1 LNHDA, CDR2 SQIVND (reference sequence). With V trimmed by 5 bases and J by 4 bases, 8 bases remained unmatched. Clones were sequenced by immunoSEQ multiplex PCR, and TCRdb holds only the in-frame ones, with some missing. The sample records around 100,000 clones, around 90% being singletons. The time point was: peripheral blood 6 weeks after treatment start. The V and J genes are TRBV19 and TRBJ1-3; 7 nucleotides line up with TRBD1. This specimen consisted of PBMCs, obtained around atezolizumab (anti-PD-L1) treatment. The sequence derives from a man aged 55-75 years with urothelial cancer. CDR3 protein: CASSPRTGAGNTIYF. CDR3 in DNA: TGTGCCAGTAGTCCACGGACAGGTGCAGGAAACACCATATATTTT.